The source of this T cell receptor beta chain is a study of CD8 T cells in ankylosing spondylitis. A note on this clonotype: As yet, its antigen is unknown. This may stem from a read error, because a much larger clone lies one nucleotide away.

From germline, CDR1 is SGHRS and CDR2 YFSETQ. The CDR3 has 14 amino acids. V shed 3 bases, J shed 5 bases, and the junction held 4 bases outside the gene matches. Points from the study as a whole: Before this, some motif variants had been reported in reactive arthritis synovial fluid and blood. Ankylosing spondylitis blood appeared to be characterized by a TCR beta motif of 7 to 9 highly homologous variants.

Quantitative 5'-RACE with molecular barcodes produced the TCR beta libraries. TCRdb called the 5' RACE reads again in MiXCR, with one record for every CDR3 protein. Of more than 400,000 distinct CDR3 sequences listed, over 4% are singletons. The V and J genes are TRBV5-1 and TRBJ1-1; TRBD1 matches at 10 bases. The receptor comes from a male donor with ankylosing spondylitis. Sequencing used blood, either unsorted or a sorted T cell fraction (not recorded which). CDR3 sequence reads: CASSWGQGRTEAFF. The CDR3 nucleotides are TGCGCCAGCAGCTGGGGACAGGGGAGGACTGAAGCTTTCTTT.